Listed here is a single T cell receptor beta chain. Its antigen is not identified. Germline V gene data show CDR1 as SGDLS and CDR2 as YYNGEE. Unmatched junction bases numbered 7, after V lost 3 bases and J lost 7 bases. This CDR3 region has 15 residues. TCR alpha and TCR beta cDNA libraries with sample barcodes and UMIs came from 5'RACE using constant-segment primers. TCRdb re-called the 5' RACE reads through MiXCR, storing one row per CDR3 protein. The sample contains approximately 100,000 distinct CDR3 sequences, 11% of which appear only once. This sample was taken from a study of T-cell memory formation after mild COVID-19. Study results and limitations: Cross-reactive memory apparently joined, as some responding clones appeared in pre-infection memory. Day 15 to 85 contracting clones showed balanced CD4/CD8; day 15 to 37 expanders favored CD4+. Mostly located in CM and EM were contracting CD4+ clones, with contracting CD8+ clones located in EMRA.

The sequencing sample was made of PBMCs or a T cell subset sorted from them (not recorded which). This receptor was identified in a man younger than 30 who had mild COVID-19 (a few samples of this study predate the infection). Cell type and time point are not known. The chain uses TRBV9 and TRBJ1-6, with 7 bases identical to TRBD1. The CDR3 loop reads CASSGWDSKNSPLHF. CDR3 DNA sequence: TGTGCCAGCAGCGGTTGGGACAGCAAGAATTCACCCCTCCACTTT.